The present TCR beta chain was sequenced within a study of T cells after yellow fever vaccination. Findings of the study overall: Abundant clonotypes from the bulk population could get into FACS-sorted repertoires as contaminants. After the booster, about 95% of CD4 and around nine tenths of CD8 primary-response clones were re-detected. Some clonotypes, a small share, were shared between CD4 and CD8 compartments.

In making TCR cDNA, 5'RACE template switching added a universal primer site and UMIs to it. One entry per CDR3 protein results from TCRdb running MiXCR on the 5' RACE reads. Here the sample spans 100,000 to 150,000 distinct CDR3 sequences, around 7.7% being singletons. This clonotype came up many times. As yet, its antigen is unknown. V gave up 0 bases and J gave up 3 bases, with 8 bases separating them. This CDR3 comprises 14 residues. From germline, CDR1 is SEHNR and CDR2 FQNEAQ (reference sequence). Sequenced material: CD4+ T cells sorted from PBMCs, taken 10 days after the first yellow fever vaccination. The clonotype was recovered from a man aged 18 to 30 who received the YFV17D yellow fever vaccine. This sequence joins TRBV7-9 and TRBJ1-1; D is ambiguous. DNA of the CDR3: TGTGCCAGCAGCTTAGCAGGCTGGGACACTGAAGCTTTCTTT. This translates into CASSLAGWDTEAFF. Variable domain in full (rest from reference TRBV7-9 and TRBJ1-1): DTGVSQNPRHKITKRGQNVTFRCDPISEHNRLYWYRQTLGQGPEFLTYFQNEAQLEKSRLLSDRFSAERPKGSFSTLEIQRTEQGDSAMYLCASSLAGWDTEAFFGQGTRLTVV.